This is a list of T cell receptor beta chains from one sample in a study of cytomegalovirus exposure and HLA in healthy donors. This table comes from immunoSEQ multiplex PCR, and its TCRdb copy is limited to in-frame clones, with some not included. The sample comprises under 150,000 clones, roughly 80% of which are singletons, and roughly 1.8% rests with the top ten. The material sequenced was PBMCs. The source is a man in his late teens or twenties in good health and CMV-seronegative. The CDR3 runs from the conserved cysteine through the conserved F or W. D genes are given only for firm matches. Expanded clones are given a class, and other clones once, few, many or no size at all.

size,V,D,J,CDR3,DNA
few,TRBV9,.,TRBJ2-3,CASSGPTGETDTQYF,TGTGCCAGCAGCGGCCCGACGGGGGAGACAGATACGCAGTATTTT
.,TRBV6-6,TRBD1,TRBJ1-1,CASSSPGTGNTEAFF,TGTGCCAGCAGTAGCCCCGGGACAGGGAACACTGAAGCTTTCTTT
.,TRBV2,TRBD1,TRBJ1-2,CASSEVRQGGYGYTF,TGTGCCAGCAGTGAAGTACGACAGGGAGGCTATGGCTACACCTTC
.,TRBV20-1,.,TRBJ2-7,CSARADYEQYF,TGCAGTGCTAGGGCCGACTACGAGCAGTACTTC
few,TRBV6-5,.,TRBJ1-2,CASSRQDTNYGYTF,TGTGCCAGCAGCCGCCAAGACACTAACTATGGCTACACCTTC
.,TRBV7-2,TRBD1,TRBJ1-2,CASSTPGTEIHYTF,TGTGCCAGCAGCACGCCCGGGACAGAGATCCACTACACCTTC
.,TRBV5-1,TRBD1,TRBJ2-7,CASSLPGQVSSYEQYF,TGCGCCAGCAGCTTGCCGGGACAGGTGAGCTCCTACGAGCAGTACTTC
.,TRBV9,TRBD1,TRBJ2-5,CASSLGQAGETQYF,TGTGCCAGCAGCCTGGGACAGGCCGGGGAGACCCAGTACTTC
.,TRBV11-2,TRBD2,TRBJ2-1,CASSLTSGGAGEQFF,TGTGCCAGCAGCTTAACTAGCGGGGGGGCCGGGGAGCAGTTCTTC
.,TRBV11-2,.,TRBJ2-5,CASSPRGGVRGGEETQYF,TGTGCCAGCAGCCCTAGGGGGGGTGTGAGGGGGGGCGAGGAGACCCAGTACTTC
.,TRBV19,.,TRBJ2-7,CASSLGTSNGYEQYF,TGTGCCAGTAGTCTCGGGACTTCTAACGGCTACGAGCAGTACTTC
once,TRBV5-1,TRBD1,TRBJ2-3,CASSLAGTGGRGDTQYF,TGCGCCAGCAGCTTGGCCGGGACAGGGGGAAGGGGGGATACGCAGTATTTT
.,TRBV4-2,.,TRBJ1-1,CASSQLLLPTENTEAFF,TGTGCCAGCAGCCAACTACTGCTCCCCACAGAGAACACTGAAGCTTTCTTT
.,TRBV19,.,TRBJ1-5,CASSRGQGNQPQHF,TGTGCCAGTAGTAGGGGACAAGGGAATCAGCCCCAGCATTTT
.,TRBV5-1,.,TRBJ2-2,CASSSSLVVTGELFF,TGCGCCAGCAGCTCCTCACTAGTAGTGACCGGGGAGCTGTTTTTT
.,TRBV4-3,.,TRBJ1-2,CASSQTPGQLNYGYTF,TGCGCCAGCAGCCAGACTCCGGGACAACTGAACTATGGCTACACCTTC
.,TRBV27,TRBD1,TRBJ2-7,CASSFKVPGQGYEQYF,TGTGCCAGCAGTTTTAAGGTACCGGGACAGGGTTACGAGCAGTACTTC
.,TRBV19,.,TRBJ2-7,CASSIVEVPSYEQYF,TGTGCCAGTAGCATCGTGGAGGTACCATCCTACGAGCAGTACTTC
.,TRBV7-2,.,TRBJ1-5,CASSLNDRYSNQPQHF,TGTGCCAGCAGCTTAAACGACAGATATAGCAATCAGCCCCAGCATTTT
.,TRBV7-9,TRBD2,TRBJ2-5,CASSLVAGATETQYF,TGTGCCAGCAGCTTAGTAGCGGGGGCCACAGAGACCCAGTACTTC
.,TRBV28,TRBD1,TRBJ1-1,CASRIGGQGASAFF,TGTGCCAGCAGGATAGGGGGGCAGGGGGCTTCCGCTTTCTTT
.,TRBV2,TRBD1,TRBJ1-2,CASSLLQGAGDGYTF,TGTGCCAGCAGTTTGCTTCAGGGGGCTGGGGATGGCTACACCTTC
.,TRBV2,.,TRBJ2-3,CATTFERHTDTQYF,TGTGCCACGACCTTCGAGCGGCACACAGATACGCAGTATTTT
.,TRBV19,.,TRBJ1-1,CASSISGSLSQAFF,TGTGCCAGTAGTATTTCAGGGTCCTTATCCCAAGCTTTCTTT
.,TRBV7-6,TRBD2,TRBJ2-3,CASSFSGLADTQYF,TGTGCCAGCAGCTTCTCAGGACTAGCGGATACGCAGTATTTT
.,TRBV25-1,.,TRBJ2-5,CASSAEETQYF,TGTGCCAGCAGTGCGGAAGAGACCCAGTACTTC
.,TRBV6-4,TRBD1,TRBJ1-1,CASRRTGQGNTEAFF,TGTGCCAGCAGGAGGACAGGGCAAGGGAACACTGAAGCTTTCTTT
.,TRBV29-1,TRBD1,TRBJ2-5,CSVGQGGRETQYF,TGCAGCGTGGGACAGGGGGGTAGAGAGACCCAGTACTTC
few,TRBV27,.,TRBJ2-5,CASSRAARETQYF,TGTGCCAGCAGCAGGGCAGCAAGGGAGACCCAGTACTTC